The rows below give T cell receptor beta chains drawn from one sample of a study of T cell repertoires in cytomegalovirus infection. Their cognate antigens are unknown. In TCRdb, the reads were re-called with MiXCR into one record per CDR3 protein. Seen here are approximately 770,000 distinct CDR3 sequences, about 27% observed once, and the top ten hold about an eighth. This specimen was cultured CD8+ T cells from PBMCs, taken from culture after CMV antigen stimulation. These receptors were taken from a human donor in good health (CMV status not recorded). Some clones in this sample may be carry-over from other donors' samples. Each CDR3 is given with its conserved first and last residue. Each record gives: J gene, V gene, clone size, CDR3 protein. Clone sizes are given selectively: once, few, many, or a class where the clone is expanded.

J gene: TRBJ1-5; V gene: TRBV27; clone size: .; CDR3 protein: CASSALTGNSNQPQHF
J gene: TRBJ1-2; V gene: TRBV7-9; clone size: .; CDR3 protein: CASSLPTGPRNGYTF
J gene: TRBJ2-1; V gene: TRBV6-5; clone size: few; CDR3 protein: CASSYSGRWDEQFF
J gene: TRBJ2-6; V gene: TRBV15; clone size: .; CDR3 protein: CATSRGGTRLSGANVLTF
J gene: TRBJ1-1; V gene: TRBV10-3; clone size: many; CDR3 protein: CAMGASMNTEAFF
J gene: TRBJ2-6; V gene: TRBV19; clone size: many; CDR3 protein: CASSIAGSGANVLTF
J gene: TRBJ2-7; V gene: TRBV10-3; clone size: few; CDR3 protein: CAISGETGSSSYEQYF
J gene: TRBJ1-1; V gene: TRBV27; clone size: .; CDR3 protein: CASSLSPYTNTEAFF
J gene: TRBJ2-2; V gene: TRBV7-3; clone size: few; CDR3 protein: CASSKDRDRGTGELFF
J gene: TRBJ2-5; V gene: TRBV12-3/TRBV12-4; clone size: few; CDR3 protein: CASSLTASNVIETQYF
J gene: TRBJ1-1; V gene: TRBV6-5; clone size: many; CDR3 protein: CASSYSAVAEMNTEAFF
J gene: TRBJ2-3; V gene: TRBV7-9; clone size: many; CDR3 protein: CASSPSKWGGHTDTQYF
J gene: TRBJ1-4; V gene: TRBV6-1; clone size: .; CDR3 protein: CASSQGPGKYGTNEKLFF
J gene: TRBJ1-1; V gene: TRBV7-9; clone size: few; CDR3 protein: CASSLPTGIGPAF
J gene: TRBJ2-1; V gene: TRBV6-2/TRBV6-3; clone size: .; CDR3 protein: CASSRSPYNEQFF
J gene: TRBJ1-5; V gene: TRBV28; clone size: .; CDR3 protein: CASSLLGAGDAQGPQHF
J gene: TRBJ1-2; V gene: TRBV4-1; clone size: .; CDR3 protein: CASSQGQGVENYGYTF
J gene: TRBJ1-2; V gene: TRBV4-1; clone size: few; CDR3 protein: CASSQFPTETGANYGYTF
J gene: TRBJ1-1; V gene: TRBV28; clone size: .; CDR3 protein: CASLDGEAFF
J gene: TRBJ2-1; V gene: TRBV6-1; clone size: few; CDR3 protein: CASSERLNEQFF
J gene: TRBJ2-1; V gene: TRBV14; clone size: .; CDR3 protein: CASSLSENPNEQFF
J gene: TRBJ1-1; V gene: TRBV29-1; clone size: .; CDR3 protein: CSVRKGTEAFF
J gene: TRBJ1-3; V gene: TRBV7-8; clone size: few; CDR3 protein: CASSPTPLSGNTIYF
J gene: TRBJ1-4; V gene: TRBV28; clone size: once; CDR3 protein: CASSLSPGDLDEKLFF